The clone carrying this T cell receptor beta chain was seen ten or more times. Its antigen is unknown. V lost 7 bases and J 3 bases, leaving 22 bases between the germline ends. Germline lookup yields CDR1 MDHEN and CDR2 SYDVKM. The CDR3 loop spans 16 amino acids. The sample comes from a study of T cells in Graves' hyperthyroidism and ophthalmopathy. Study at large: Peripheral blood collection took place at initial diagnosis, before any treatment. Points from the study as a whole: The model's output predicted ophthalmopathy at a median of 6.5 months prior to onset.

RNA transcripts were the template for amplifying TCR beta CDR3 regions. Using the HTBI primer set, a first-round RT-PCR was run on the TCR CDR3. TCRdb ran MiXCR on the multiplex PCR reads and lists one entry per CDR3 protein. This table has 350,000 or so distinct CDR3 sequences, roughly 17% appearing once. This receptor was obtained from a woman aged 25 to 45 with Graves' hyperthyroidism that later progressed to Graves' ophthalmopathy. This chain uses TRBV28 with TRBJ2-7; possible D gene TRBD2, 6 bases. Source material: blood. Here the CDR3 reads CASNQAHPGVIYEQYF. The CDR3 DNA sequence: TGTGCCAGCAACCAGGCCCATCCGGGAGTGATCTACGAGCAGTACTTC.